This T cell receptor beta chain was sequenced in a study of CD4+ T cells in melanoma. Overall study results and limits: Reportedly, melanoma neoantigen-specific CD4+ T cells showed varied differentiation states.

The data were produced by immunoSEQ multiplex PCR, yet TCRdb's version contains in-frame clones alone and is incomplete. The data contain some 11,000 clones, 55% to 75% of them singletons. The CDR3 totals 18 residues. Germline V CDR1 and CDR2: SSHAT, FNYEAQ (reference sequence). Details on this clone: As yet, its antigen is unknown. At one boundary the junction diverges from the germline segment, which might be a read error.

This chain connects TRBV7-7 to TRBJ1-5, with 7 nucleotides matching TRBD1. The sequence came from a human donor with melanoma. The material sequenced was cells from a culture (not recorded whether cultured in vitro). The CDR3 nucleotides read TGTGCTAGCAGCTTAGCGGGAACGGGGACAGAAGAGGGTCAGCCCCAGCATTTT. Residues: CASSLAGTGTEEGQPQHF.